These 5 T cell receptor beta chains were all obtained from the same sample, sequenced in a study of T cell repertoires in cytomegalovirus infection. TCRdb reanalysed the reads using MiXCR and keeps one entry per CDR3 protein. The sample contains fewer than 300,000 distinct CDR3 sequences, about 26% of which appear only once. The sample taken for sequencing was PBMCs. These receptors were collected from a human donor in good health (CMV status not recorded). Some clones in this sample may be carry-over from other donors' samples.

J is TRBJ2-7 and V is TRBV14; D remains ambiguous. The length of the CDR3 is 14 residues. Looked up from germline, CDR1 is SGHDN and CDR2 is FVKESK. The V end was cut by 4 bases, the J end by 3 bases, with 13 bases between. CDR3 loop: CASSPRRYGYEQYF. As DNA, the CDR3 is TGTGCCAGCAGCCCCCGACGGTATGGCTACGAGCAGTACTTC.

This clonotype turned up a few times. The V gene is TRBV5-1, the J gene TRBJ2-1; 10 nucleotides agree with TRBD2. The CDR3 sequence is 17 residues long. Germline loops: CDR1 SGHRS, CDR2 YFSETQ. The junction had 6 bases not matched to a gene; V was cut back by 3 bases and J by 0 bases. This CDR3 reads CASSSGLADGSYNEQFF. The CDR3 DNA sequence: TGCGCCAGCAGCTCCGGACTAGCGGACGGCTCCTACAATGAGCAGTTCTTC.

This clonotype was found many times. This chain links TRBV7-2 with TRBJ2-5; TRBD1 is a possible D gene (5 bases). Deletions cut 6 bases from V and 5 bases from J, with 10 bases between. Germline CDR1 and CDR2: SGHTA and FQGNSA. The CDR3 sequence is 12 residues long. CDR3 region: CASSSGAETQYF. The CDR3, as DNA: TGTGCCAGCAGTTCTGGGGCTGAGACCCAGTACTTC.

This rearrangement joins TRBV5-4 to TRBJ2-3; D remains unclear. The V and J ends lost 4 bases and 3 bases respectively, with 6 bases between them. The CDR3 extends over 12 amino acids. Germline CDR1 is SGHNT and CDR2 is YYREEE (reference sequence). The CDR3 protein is CASSQETDTQYF. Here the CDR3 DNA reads TGTGCCAGCAGCCAAGAGACAGATACGCAGTATTTT.

The CDR3 here is CSAREGGNTEAFF. CDR3 nucleotide sequence: TGCAGTGCTAGAGAGGGGGGGAACACTGAAGCTTTCTTT. The V gene is TRBV20-1, the J gene TRBJ1-1; possible D gene TRBD1, 5 bases. The V gene's germline CDR1 is DFQATT and CDR2 SNEGSKA (reference sequence). The ends were cut back, 0 bases at V and 1 base at J, with 6 bases in the middle. CDR3 length equals 13 residues.